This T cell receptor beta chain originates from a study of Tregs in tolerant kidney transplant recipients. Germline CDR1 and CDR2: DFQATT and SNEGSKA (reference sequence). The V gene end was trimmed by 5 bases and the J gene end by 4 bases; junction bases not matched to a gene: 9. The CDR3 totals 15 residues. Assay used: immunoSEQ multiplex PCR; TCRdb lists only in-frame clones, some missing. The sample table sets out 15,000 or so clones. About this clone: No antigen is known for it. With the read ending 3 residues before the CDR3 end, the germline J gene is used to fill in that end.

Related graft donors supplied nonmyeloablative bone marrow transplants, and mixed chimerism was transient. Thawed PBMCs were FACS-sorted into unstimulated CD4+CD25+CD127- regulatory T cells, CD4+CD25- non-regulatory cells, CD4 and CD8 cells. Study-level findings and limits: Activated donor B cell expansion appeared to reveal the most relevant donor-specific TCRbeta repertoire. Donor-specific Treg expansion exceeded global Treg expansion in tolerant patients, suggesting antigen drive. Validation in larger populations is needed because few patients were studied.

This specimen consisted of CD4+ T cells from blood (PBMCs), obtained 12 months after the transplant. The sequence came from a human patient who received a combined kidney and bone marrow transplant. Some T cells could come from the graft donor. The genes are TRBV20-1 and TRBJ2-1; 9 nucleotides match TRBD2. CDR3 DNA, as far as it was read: TGCAGTGCTTCCCCGACTAGCGGCTTTTACAATGAG. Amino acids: CSASPTSGFYNE. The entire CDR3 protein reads CSASPTSGFYNEQFF.